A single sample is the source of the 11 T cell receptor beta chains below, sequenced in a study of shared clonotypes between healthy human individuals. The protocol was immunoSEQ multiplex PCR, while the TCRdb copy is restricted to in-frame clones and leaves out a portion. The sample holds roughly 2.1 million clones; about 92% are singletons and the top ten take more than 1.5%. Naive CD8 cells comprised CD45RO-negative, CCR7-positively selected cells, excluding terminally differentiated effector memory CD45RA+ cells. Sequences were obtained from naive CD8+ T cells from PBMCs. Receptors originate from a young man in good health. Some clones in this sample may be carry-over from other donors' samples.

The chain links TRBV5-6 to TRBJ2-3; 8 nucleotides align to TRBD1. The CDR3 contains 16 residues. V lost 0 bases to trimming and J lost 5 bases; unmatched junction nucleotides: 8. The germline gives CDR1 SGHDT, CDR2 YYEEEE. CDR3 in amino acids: CASSLGTGFLRDTQYF. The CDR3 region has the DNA TGTGCCAGCAGCTTGGGGACAGGGTTCTTGAGAGATACGCAGTATTTT.

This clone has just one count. The CDR3 bases are TGTGCCAGCAGTGACGGTCTAGGATCCAACACCGGGGAGCTGTTTTTT. This encodes CASSDGLGSNTGELFF. The chain couples TRBV6-1 to TRBJ2-2; no reliable D call. The CDR3 contains 16 residues. Germline V gives CDR1 MNHNS, CDR2 SASEGT. Trimming took 3 bases from V and 2 from J, leaving 13 bases between them.

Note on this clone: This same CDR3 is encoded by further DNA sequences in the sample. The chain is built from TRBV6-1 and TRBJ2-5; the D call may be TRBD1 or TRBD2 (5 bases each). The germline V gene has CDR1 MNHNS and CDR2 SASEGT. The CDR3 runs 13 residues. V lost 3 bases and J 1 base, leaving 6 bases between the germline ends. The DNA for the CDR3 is TGTGCCAGCAGTGAGGGACCCCAAGAGACCCAGTACTTC. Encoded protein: CASSEGPQETQYF.

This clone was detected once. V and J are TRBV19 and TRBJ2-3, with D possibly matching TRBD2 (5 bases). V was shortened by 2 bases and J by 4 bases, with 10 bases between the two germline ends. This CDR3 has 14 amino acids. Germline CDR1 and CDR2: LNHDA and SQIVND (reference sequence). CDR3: CASSITSGADTQYF. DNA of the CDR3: TGTGCCAGTAGTATAACTAGTGGAGCAGATACGCAGTATTTT.

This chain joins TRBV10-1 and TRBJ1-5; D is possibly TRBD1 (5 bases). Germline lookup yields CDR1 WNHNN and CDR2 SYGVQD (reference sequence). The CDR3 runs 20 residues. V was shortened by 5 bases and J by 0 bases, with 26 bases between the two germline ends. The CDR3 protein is CASSLTRGEDASYSNQPQHF. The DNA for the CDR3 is TGCGCCAGCAGTCTGACCAGAGGGGAGGACGCCTCGTATAGCAATCAGCCCCAGCATTTT.

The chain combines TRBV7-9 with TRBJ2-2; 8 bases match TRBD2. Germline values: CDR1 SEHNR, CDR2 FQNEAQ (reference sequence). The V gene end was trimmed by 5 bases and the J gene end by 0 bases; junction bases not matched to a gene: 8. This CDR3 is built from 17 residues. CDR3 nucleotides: TGTGCCAGCAGCGCGGGGGGCGGGACCGCGAACACCGGGGAGCTGTTTTTT. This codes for CASSAGGGTANTGELFF.

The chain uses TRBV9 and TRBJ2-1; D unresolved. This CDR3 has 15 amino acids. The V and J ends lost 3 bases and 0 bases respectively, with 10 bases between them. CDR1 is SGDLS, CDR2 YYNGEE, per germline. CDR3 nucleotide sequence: TGTGCCAGCAGCGCGCCGGAGAGCTCCTACAATGAGCAGTTCTTC. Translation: CASSAPESSYNEQFF.

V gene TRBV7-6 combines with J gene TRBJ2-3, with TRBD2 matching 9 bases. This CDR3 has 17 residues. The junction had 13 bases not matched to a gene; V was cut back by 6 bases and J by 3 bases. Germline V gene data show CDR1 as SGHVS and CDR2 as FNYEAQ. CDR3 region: CASSRRPIAGVTDTQYF. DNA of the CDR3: TGTGCCAGCAGTCGACGGCCAATAGCGGGAGTAACAGATACGCAGTATTTT.

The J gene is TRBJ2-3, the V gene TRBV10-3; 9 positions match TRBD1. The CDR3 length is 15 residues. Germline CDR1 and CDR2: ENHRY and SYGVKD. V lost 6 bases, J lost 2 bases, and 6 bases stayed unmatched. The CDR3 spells CAIRTDRGSTDTQYF. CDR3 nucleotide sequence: TGTGCCATCAGGACGGACAGGGGTTCCACAGATACGCAGTATTTT.

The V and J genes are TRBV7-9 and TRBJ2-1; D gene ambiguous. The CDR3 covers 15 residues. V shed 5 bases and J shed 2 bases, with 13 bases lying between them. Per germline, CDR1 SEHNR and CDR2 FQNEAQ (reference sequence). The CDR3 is CASSPWMGPYNEQFF. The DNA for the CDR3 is TGTGCCAGCAGCCCCTGGATGGGTCCCTACAATGAGCAGTTCTTC.

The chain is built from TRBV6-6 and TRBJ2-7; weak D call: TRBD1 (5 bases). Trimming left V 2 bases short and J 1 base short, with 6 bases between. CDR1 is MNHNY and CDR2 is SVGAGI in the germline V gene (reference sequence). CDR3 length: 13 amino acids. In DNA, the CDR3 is TGTGCCAGCAGTTACAAGGGGTCCTACGAGCAGTACTTC. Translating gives CASSYKGSYEQYF.